A selection of T cell receptor beta chains follows, all from one sample in a study of Graves' ophthalmopathy and Graves' hyperthyroidism. TCRdb redid the calling of the multiplex PCR reads with MiXCR, one entry per CDR3 protein. The data show hundreds of thousands of distinct CDR3 sequences, roughly two fifths seen once. The sequenced sample consisted of peripheral blood. The receptors stem from an adult man with Graves' ophthalmopathy. The CDR3 runs from the conserved cysteine through the conserved F or W. D genes are given only for firm matches. Clone size appears in some rows only: once, few, many, or a class for an expanded clone.

once,TRBJ2-5,15,TRBD1,TRBV7-2,TGTGCCAGCAGCGCCAACAGGGGGCGAGGAGAGACCCAGTACTTC,CASSANRGRGETQYF
few,TRBJ2-5,13,.,TRBV2,TGTGCCAGCTCAACCGGCCACCAAGAGACCCAGTACTTC,CASSTGHQETQYF
once,TRBJ2-6,16,.,TRBV10-3,TGTGCCATCAGCGGGACGGTGATCTCTGGGGCCAACGTCCTGACTTTC,CAISGTVISGANVLTF
.,TRBJ1-1,12,.,TRBV7-9,TGTGCCAGCAGCTTAGCGCGTCGTGAAGCTTTCTTT,CASSLARREAFF
.,TRBJ2-6,11,TRBD1,TRBV5-1,TGCGCCAGCAGCGTGGGGACAGGACAGACTTTC,CASSVGTGQTF
many,TRBJ1-5,13,.,TRBV12-3/TRBV12-4,TGTGCCAGCAGTTTCACCAAGAACCAGCCCCAGCATTTT,CASSFTKNQPQHF
many,TRBJ2-5,13,TRBD2,TRBV10-2,TGCGCCAGCAGGGCGCCGGGGGGAGAGACCCAGTACTTC,CASRAPGGETQYF
few,TRBJ2-7,17,.,TRBV12-3/TRBV12-4,TGTGCCAGCAGCTTTACCCCTCGTTGGGGTCACCCCTACGAGCAGTACTTC,CASSFTPRWGHPYEQYF
many,TRBJ2-2,16,.,TRBV14,TGTGCCAGCAGCCAAGACGCAGGGCGGAACACCGGGGAGCTGTTTTTT,CASSQDAGRNTGELFF
.,TRBJ1-5,15,.,TRBV10-3,TGTGCCATCAGTGGGAGGACCGACGGCAATCAGCCCCAGCATTTT,CAISGRTDGNQPQHF
.,TRBJ2-5,14,.,TRBV20-1,TGCAGTGCTAGCGGCAGGGCAAGGGAGGTGACCCAGTACTTC,CSASGRAREVTQYF
.,TRBJ1-5,13,.,TRBV10-3,TGTGCCATCAGTTTGGGCCTCAATCAGCCCCAGCATTTT,CAISLGLNQPQHF
many,TRBJ2-5,17,.,TRBV15,TGTGCCACCAGCACTTGGGGTCTCCTCATCAACCAAGAGACCCAGTACTTC,CATSTWGLLINQETQYF
many,TRBJ2-7,13,.,TRBV20-1,TGCAGTGCTAGTCGGTCCCAGGGCGACGAGCAGTACTTC,CSASRSQGDEQYF
.,TRBJ1-3,19,.,TRBV3-1,TGTGCCAGCAGCCAAGATCTAACAGGGAGATTCTACTCTGGAAACACCATATATTTT,CASSQDLTGRFYSGNTIYF
many,TRBJ1-2,17,.,TRBV29-1,TGCAGCGTCCGCCGCCCCGGGACACCCTGTTATAACTATGGCTACACCTTC,CSVRRPGTPCYNYGYTF
.,TRBJ2-5,20,TRBD1,TRBV4-1,TGCGCCAGCAGCCAAGATCAGGGGGACAGAGATCTTGGGGAACAAGAGACCCAGTACTTC,CASSQDQGDRDLGEQETQYF
.,TRBJ1-1,14,TRBD1,TRBV5-1,TGCGCCAGCGGCCGGGACAGATGGAACACTGAAGCTTTCTTT,CASGRDRWNTEAFF
.,TRBJ2-2,14,.,TRBV6-5,TGTGCCAGCAGTTTGACTACAGGGCACGGGGAGCTGTTTTTT,CASSLTTGHGELFF
.,TRBJ2-2,16,.,TRBV5-5,TGTGCCAGCAGCTTAGGGCCCCCAGGGGCAACCGGGGAGCTGTTTTTT,CASSLGPPGATGELFF
.,TRBJ2-5,15,TRBD1,TRBV10-2,TGTGCCAGCGCACTCCTCGGCGGACAGGGAGAGGCCCAGTACTTC,CASALLGGQGEAQYF
many,TRBJ1-4,17,.,TRBV2,TGTGCCAGCAGTGAAGCACCGGGACGCATAACCGATGAAAAACTGTTTTTT,CASSEAPGRITDEKLFF
.,TRBJ2-5,14,.,TRBV25-1,TGTGCCAGCGTTGAGCAAGGGGGCCAAGAGACCCAGTACTTC,CASVEQGGQETQYF
.,TRBJ2-7,14,TRBD1,TRBV10-3,TGTGCCAGCGCGGAGACAGGGCGGTACTACGAGCAGTACTTC,CASAETGRYYEQYF
.,TRBJ1-3,13,TRBD1,TRBV10-3,TGTGCCATCAGTTTGGGACAGGGGGACACCATATATTTT,CAISLGQGDTIYF
many,TRBJ1-2,13,.,TRBV5-1,TGCGCCAGCCGGACAGATTATAACTATGGCTACACCTTC,CASRTDYNYGYTF
once,TRBJ2-5,13,.,TRBV3-1,TGTGCCAGCAGCTGGACAGCCCAAGAGATCCAGTACTTC,CASSWTAQEIQYF
once,TRBJ1-6,13,.,TRBV10-3,TGTGCCATCAGTGAGTCCGGAATTCCACCCCTCCACTTT,CAISESGIPPLHF
few,TRBJ1-1,15,TRBD1,TRBV27,TGTGCCAGCAGTAGCAGGGGGCGCGAGAACACTGAAGCTTTCTTT,CASSSRGRENTEAFF
many,TRBJ1-3,14,TRBD1,TRBV12-3/TRBV12-4,TGTGCCAGCAGCCAGACAGGGACTGGAAACACCATATATTTT,CASSQTGTGNTIYF
.,TRBJ2-5,15,TRBD1,TRBV25-1,TGTGCCAGCAGTGAATATGGACAGGGGCCAGAGACCCAGTACTTC,CASSEYGQGPETQYF
.,TRBJ2-7,15,TRBD2,TRBV10-3,TGTGCCAGCAGTGGAAGACTAGCCGAGAACTACGAGCAGTACTTC,CASSGRLAENYEQYF
few,TRBJ2-6,16,.,TRBV12-3/TRBV12-4,TGTGCCAGCAGGGGACACCGGAGCTCTGGGGCCAACGTCCTGACTTTC,CASRGHRSSGANVLTF
.,TRBJ2-5,14,.,TRBV5-4,TGTGCCAGCAGCCCACACATGATCGGGGAGACCCAGTACTTC,CASSPHMIGETQYF
many,TRBJ2-7,15,.,TRBV2,TGTGCCAGCAGTTTCGAGTGGAGGGGGCCGGGCGAGCAGTACTTC,CASSFEWRGPGEQYF
.,TRBJ1-2,15,TRBD1,TRBV10-3,TGTGCCATCAGTGATCGGGGACAGGAAAACTATGGCTACACCTTC,CAISDRGQENYGYTF
once,TRBJ1-3,15,TRBD1,TRBV29-1,TGCAGCGTTGTAACGGGACAGGGACTCCGAAACACCATATATTTT,CSVVTGQGLRNTIYF
many,TRBJ2-7,13,.,TRBV11-1,TGTGCCAGCAGCGACAACCGGGACTACGAGCAGTACTTC,CASSDNRDYEQYF
many,TRBJ1-2,15,.,TRBV2,TGTGCCAGCAGTGAAGGCTGGTCTGGTAACTATGGCTACACCTTC,CASSEGWSGNYGYTF